Listed below are T cell receptor beta chains from one sample, sequenced in a study of cytomegalovirus exposure and HLA in healthy donors. Data came from immunoSEQ multiplex PCR; TCRdb stores just in-frame clones and leaves some out. The sample lists 150,000 to 200,000 clones, about 89% occurring once. The sample comprised PBMCs. All receptors come from a man aged 18 to 30 in good health and CMV-seropositive. Each CDR3 is given with its conserved first and last residue. D genes are given only for firm matches. Only some rows state a clone size, as once, few, many or a class for expanded clones.

few	.	TRBV28	TRBJ1-1	CASSPEMNTEAFF	TGTGCCAGCAGTCCCGAGATGAACACTGAAGCTTTCTTT
.	TRBD1	TRBV19	TRBJ1-2	CASRSRLDRPYGYTF	TGTGCCAGTAGATCAAGATTGGACAGGCCCTATGGCTACACCTTC
.	TRBD1	TRBV19	TRBJ2-3	CASSKVTGGGSDTQYF	TGTGCCAGTAGTAAGGTGACAGGGGGGGGGTCAGATACGCAGTATTTT
.	TRBD2	TRBV18	TRBJ2-5	CASSAGEQETQYF	TGTGCCAGCTCGGCGGGGGAGCAAGAGACCCAGTACTTC
.	.	TRBV2	TRBJ1-2	CASKGHVNYGYTF	TGTGCCAGCAAGGGACATGTTAACTATGGCTACACCTTC
once	.	TRBV4-1	TRBJ2-3	CASSRISEADTQYF	TGCGCCAGCAGCCGAATTTCGGAGGCAGATACGCAGTATTTT
.	.	TRBV27	TRBJ2-7	CASSFKQEQYEQYF	TGTGCCAGCAGTTTTAAGCAGGAACAGTACGAGCAGTACTTC
.	TRBD1	TRBV20-1	TRBJ2-6	CSARTGTDWAF	TGCAGTGCGCGGACAGGGACGGACTGGGCTTTC
once	TRBD2	TRBV14	TRBJ2-5	CASSPGLAGGQETQYF	TGTGCCAGCAGCCCGGGACTAGCGGGAGGCCAAGAGACCCAGTACTTC
.	.	TRBV7-8	TRBJ1-2	CASSSYGGGYTF	TGTGCCAGCAGCTCTTACGGGGGTGGCTACACCTTC
.	TRBD1	TRBV19	TRBJ2-7	CASSMGQVSSYEQYF	TGTGCCAGTAGTATGGGACAGGTTAGCTCCTACGAGCAGTACTTC
.	.	TRBV6-1	TRBJ1-2	CASNPGGGKNYGYTF	TGTGCCAGCAATCCTGGGGGGGGCAAAAACTATGGCTACACCTTC
.	TRBD1	TRBV18	TRBJ2-2	CASSPGQGASPSTGELFF	TGTGCCAGCTCACCGGGACAGGGGGCCTCCCCTAGCACCGGGGAGCTGTTTTTT
.	TRBD2	TRBV9	TRBJ2-1	CASSPRTSRSSYNEQFF	TGTGCCAGCAGCCCAAGGACTAGCCGGAGCTCCTACAATGAGCAGTTCTTC
.	.	TRBV5-1	TRBJ2-3	CASSSRGATDTQYF	TGCGCCAGCAGCTCCCGGGGGGCCACAGATACGCAGTATTTT
.	.	TRBV18	TRBJ2-3	CASSRTSDTQYF	TGTGCCAGCTCCAGGACTTCAGATACGCAGTATTTT
.	.	TRBV11-3	TRBJ2-1	CASSSLAGNEQFF	TGTGCCAGCAGCTCCCTAGCTGGGAATGAGCAGTTCTTC
.	TRBD1	TRBV4-3	TRBJ2-5	CASSHYRGIGETQYF	TGCGCCAGCAGCCATTACAGGGGGATAGGGGAGACCCAGTACTTC
.	.	TRBV27	TRBJ2-7	CATWGGHEQYF	TGTGCCACTTGGGGGGGCCACGAGCAGTACTTC
.	TRBD2	TRBV27	TRBJ2-1	CASSLKGTTHNEQFF	TGTGCCAGCAGTTTAAAGGGGACTACTCACAATGAGCAGTTCTTC
.	.	TRBV27	TRBJ1-1	CASSSPSGNTEAFF	TGTGCCAGCAGTTCCCCCTCAGGGAACACTGAAGCTTTCTTT
.	.	TRBV29-1	TRBJ2-3	CSVGGAGSTDTQYF	TGCAGCGTTGGTGGCGCGGGTAGCACAGATACGCAGTATTTT